The rows below give T cell receptor beta chains drawn from one sample of a study of T cells after somatic rescue of genetic block. Clones were sequenced by immunoSEQ multiplex PCR, and TCRdb holds only the in-frame ones, with some missing. This table has about 67,000 clones, about 90% appearing once. Material: peripheral blood mononuclear cells (PBMCs). Every receptor here comes from a man aged 40-49 years. CDR3s include the opening cysteine and the closing phenylalanine or tryptophan. A D gene is named only where the DNA matches it firmly. A row's size may be missing; if present it is once, few, many or a size class.

j_call: TRBJ1-5
d_call: TRBD1
v_call: TRBV19
clone_size: once
cdr3_aa: CASTSDRVDQPQHF
cdr3_nt: TGTGCCAGTACCTCGGACAGGGTTGATCAGCCCCAGCATTTT

j_call: TRBJ2-3
d_call: TRBD2
v_call: TRBV5-1
clone_size: NA
cdr3_aa: CASSALAVSTDTQYF
cdr3_nt: TGCGCCAGCAGCGCACTAGCGGTTAGCACAGATACGCAGTATTTT

j_call: TRBJ1-1
d_call: NA
v_call: TRBV7-2
clone_size: NA
cdr3_aa: CASSPYRLLNTEAFF
cdr3_nt: TGTGCCAGCAGCCCCTATAGGTTACTGAACACTGAAGCTTTCTTT

j_call: TRBJ1-6
d_call: TRBD1
v_call: TRBV5-1
clone_size: NA
cdr3_aa: CASSYNRGGENSPLHF
cdr3_nt: TGCGCCAGCAGCTACAACAGGGGAGGTGAAAATTCACCCCTCCACTTT

j_call: TRBJ1-2
d_call: NA
v_call: TRBV5-1
clone_size: NA
cdr3_aa: CASSSGGILNYGYTF
cdr3_nt: TGCGCCAGCAGCTCGGGTGGGATTCTTAACTATGGCTACACCTTC

j_call: TRBJ1-2
d_call: NA
v_call: TRBV9
clone_size: NA
cdr3_aa: CASSATGTYGYTF
cdr3_nt: TGTGCCAGCAGCGCGACCGGGACCTATGGCTACACCTTC

j_call: TRBJ2-3
d_call: NA
v_call: TRBV7-9
clone_size: NA
cdr3_aa: CASSLPSLELDTQYF
cdr3_nt: TGTGCCAGCAGCCTCCCATCCTTAGAACTAGATACGCAGTATTTT

j_call: TRBJ2-3
d_call: NA
v_call: TRBV18
clone_size: few
cdr3_aa: CATQGTRTDTQYF
cdr3_nt: TGTGCCACCCAGGGTACGAGGACAGATACGCAGTATTTT

j_call: TRBJ1-5
d_call: NA
v_call: TRBV7-9
clone_size: NA
cdr3_aa: CASSPDGFNQPQHF
cdr3_nt: TGTGCCAGCAGCCCTGACGGATTCAATCAGCCCCAGCATTTT

j_call: TRBJ1-2
d_call: NA
v_call: TRBV6-1
clone_size: once
cdr3_aa: CASSEGRLTFYGYTF
cdr3_nt: TGTGCCAGCAGTGAAGGACGGTTAACTTTCTATGGCTACACCTTC

j_call: TRBJ2-3
d_call: NA
v_call: TRBV5-6
clone_size: NA
cdr3_aa: CASSPRRFGGRTDTQYF
cdr3_nt: TGTGCCAGCAGCCCTCGGCGTTTCGGGGGACGCACAGATACGCAGTATTTT

j_call: TRBJ1-2
d_call: TRBD1
v_call: TRBV19
clone_size: NA
cdr3_aa: CASRDRGHSNYGYTF
cdr3_nt: TGTGCCAGCCGGGACAGGGGACATTCTAACTATGGCTACACCTTC

j_call: TRBJ2-6
d_call: NA
v_call: TRBV9
clone_size: NA
cdr3_aa: CASSASGANVLTF
cdr3_nt: TGTGCCAGCAGCGCTTCTGGGGCCAACGTCCTGACTTTC

j_call: TRBJ2-2
d_call: NA
v_call: TRBV27
clone_size: NA
cdr3_aa: CASRYRVDTGELFF
cdr3_nt: TGTGCCAGCAGATACAGGGTGGACACCGGGGAGCTGTTTTTT

j_call: TRBJ1-1
d_call: NA
v_call: TRBV18
clone_size: NA
cdr3_aa: CASSVSWGQPNVNTEAFF
cdr3_nt: TGTGCCAGCTCCGTCAGCTGGGGGCAACCCAACGTGAACACTGAAGCTTTCTTT

j_call: TRBJ2-2
d_call: TRBD1
v_call: TRBV19
clone_size: once
cdr3_aa: CASSIRETGTNTGELFF
cdr3_nt: TGTGCCAGTAGTATTAGGGAGACAGGGACGAACACCGGGGAGCTGTTTTTT

j_call: TRBJ2-1
d_call: NA
v_call: TRBV15
clone_size: NA
cdr3_aa: CATSRDGASYNEQFF
cdr3_nt: TGTGCCACCAGCAGAGATGGGGCTTCCTACAATGAGCAGTTCTTC

j_call: TRBJ2-5
d_call: TRBD1
v_call: TRBV7-9
clone_size: once
cdr3_aa: CASSWGDRASRETQYF
cdr3_nt: TGTGCCAGCAGCTGGGGGGACAGGGCCTCCCGAGAGACCCAGTACTTC

j_call: TRBJ1-1
d_call: NA
v_call: TRBV29-1
clone_size: NA
cdr3_aa: CSVDGEVVRRPDGNTEAFF
cdr3_nt: TGCAGCGTTGATGGGGAGGTCGTAAGGCGACCGGACGGAAACACTGAAGCTTTCTTT

j_call: TRBJ1-6
d_call: NA
v_call: TRBV14
clone_size: NA
cdr3_aa: CASSQVSYNSPLHF
cdr3_nt: TGTGCCAGCAGCCAAGTCTCCTATAATTCACCCCTCCACTTT

j_call: TRBJ1-1
d_call: TRBD1
v_call: TRBV19
clone_size: few
cdr3_aa: CASGTYRGARTEAFF
cdr3_nt: TGTGCCAGCGGGACATACAGGGGGGCTAGGACTGAAGCTTTCTTT

j_call: TRBJ1-2
d_call: NA
v_call: TRBV5-6
clone_size: NA
cdr3_aa: CASSLFTTVSYGYTF
cdr3_nt: TGTGCCAGCAGCTTGTTCACGACGGTGTCCTATGGCTACACCTTC

j_call: TRBJ1-1
d_call: TRBD1
v_call: TRBV6-6
clone_size: NA
cdr3_aa: CASSQGAGYTEAFF
cdr3_nt: TGTGCCAGCAGCCAGGGGGCCGGGTACACTGAAGCTTTCTTT

j_call: TRBJ1-5
d_call: NA
v_call: TRBV15
clone_size: NA
cdr3_aa: CATSIGKDQPQHF
cdr3_nt: TGTGCCACCAGCATTGGGAAAGATCAGCCCCAGCATTTT

j_call: TRBJ1-5
d_call: NA
v_call: TRBV23-1
clone_size: NA
cdr3_aa: CASSRGRVNQPQHF
cdr3_nt: TGCGCCAGCAGTCGAGGCAGGGTGAATCAGCCCCAGCATTTT

j_call: TRBJ2-1
d_call: TRBD1
v_call: TRBV7-3
clone_size: NA
cdr3_aa: CASSPQGLSNEQFF
cdr3_nt: TGTGCCAGCAGCCCACAGGGGTTGAGCAATGAGCAGTTCTTC

j_call: TRBJ2-1
d_call: TRBD2
v_call: TRBV4-1
clone_size: NA
cdr3_aa: CASSQGTSGWRFF
cdr3_nt: TGCGCCAGCAGCCAAGGTACTAGCGGGTGGCGATTCTTC

j_call: TRBJ1-1
d_call: NA
v_call: TRBV29-1
clone_size: NA
cdr3_aa: CSSLSFAEAFF
cdr3_nt: TGCAGCTCACTCAGTTTCGCTGAAGCTTTCTTT

j_call: TRBJ2-2
d_call: NA
v_call: TRBV5-1
clone_size: NA
cdr3_aa: CASSLGPDTGELFF
cdr3_nt: TGCGCCAGCAGCTTGGGCCCCGACACCGGGGAGCTGTTTTTT

j_call: TRBJ1-5
d_call: NA
v_call: TRBV19
clone_size: NA
cdr3_aa: CASSPGNQPQHF
cdr3_nt: TGTGCCAGTAGTCCAGGCAATCAGCCCCAGCATTTT

j_call: TRBJ2-7
d_call: NA
v_call: TRBV21-1
clone_size: NA
cdr3_aa: CASSKGSRQSYEQYF
cdr3_nt: TGTGCCAGCAGCAAAGGTTCCCGACAGAGCTACGAGCAGTACTTC

j_call: TRBJ2-2
d_call: NA
v_call: TRBV27
clone_size: NA
cdr3_aa: CASSYHTGELFF
cdr3_nt: TGTGCCAGCAGTTATCACACCGGGGAGCTGTTTTTT

j_call: TRBJ1-5
d_call: NA
v_call: TRBV18
clone_size: NA
cdr3_aa: CASSPPGGQPQHF
cdr3_nt: TGTGCCAGCTCACCACCCGGGGGGCAGCCCCAGCATTTT

j_call: TRBJ2-7
d_call: NA
v_call: TRBV6-5
clone_size: once
cdr3_aa: CASSRDISYEQYF
cdr3_nt: TGTGCCAGCAGTCGGGACATCTCCTACGAGCAGTACTTC

j_call: TRBJ2-3
d_call: NA
v_call: TRBV7-3
clone_size: NA
cdr3_aa: CASAPSATQYF
cdr3_nt: TGTGCCAGCGCCCCGTCAGCTACGCAGTATTTT

j_call: TRBJ2-4
d_call: TRBD1
v_call: TRBV18
clone_size: NA
cdr3_aa: CASSPLRQGRLAKNIQYF
cdr3_nt: TGTGCCAGCTCACCTCTCCGACAGGGACGACTAGCCAAAAACATTCAGTACTTC

j_call: TRBJ2-3
d_call: TRBD1
v_call: TRBV28
clone_size: NA
cdr3_aa: CASSFRGQVPDTQYF
cdr3_nt: TGTGCCAGCAGTTTCCGGGGACAGGTCCCAGATACGCAGTATTTT

j_call: TRBJ1-2
d_call: NA
v_call: TRBV6-1
clone_size: once
cdr3_aa: CASSEDGVSGYTF
cdr3_nt: TGTGCCAGCAGTGAAGACGGGGTTTCTGGCTACACCTTC

j_call: TRBJ2-5
d_call: NA
v_call: TRBV5-1
clone_size: NA
cdr3_aa: CASSPGQIQETQYF
cdr3_nt: TGCGCCAGCAGTCCGGGACAAATCCAAGAGACCCAGTACTTC

j_call: TRBJ1-2
d_call: NA
v_call: TRBV7-9
clone_size: NA
cdr3_aa: CASSLRSNNYGYTF
cdr3_nt: TGTGCCAGCAGCTTGCGCTCTAATAACTATGGCTACACCTTC

j_call: TRBJ1-1
d_call: NA
v_call: TRBV28
clone_size: NA
cdr3_aa: CASGWGNTEAFF
cdr3_nt: TGTGCCAGCGGGTGGGGGAACACTGAAGCTTTCTTT

j_call: TRBJ2-2
d_call: NA
v_call: TRBV9
clone_size: NA
cdr3_aa: CASAGLAGPTGELFF
cdr3_nt: TGTGCCAGCGCCGGGCTAGCAGGGCCCACCGGGGAGCTGTTTTTT

j_call: TRBJ2-1
d_call: NA
v_call: TRBV6-1
clone_size: once
cdr3_aa: CASARLSYNEQFF
cdr3_nt: TGTGCCAGCGCTAGACTGTCCTACAATGAGCAGTTCTTC

j_call: TRBJ1-2
d_call: NA
v_call: TRBV30
clone_size: once
cdr3_aa: CAWMTGHNYGYTF
cdr3_nt: TGTGCCTGGATGACTGGACATAACTATGGCTACACCTTC